These 10 T cell receptor beta chains were all obtained from the same sample, sequenced in a study of OX40 agonist ivuxolimab in advanced cancers. The protocol was immunoSEQ multiplex PCR, while the TCRdb copy is restricted to in-frame clones and leaves out a portion. The sample lists about 34,000 clones; 80% to 95% were seen once. Sequencing was performed on CD4+ or CD8+ T cells sorted from blood, taken in a trial of the OX40 agonist ivuxolimab. These TCRs come from an adult with an advanced solid tumor such as melanoma, head and neck, liver or kidney cancer.

The chain combines TRBV11-2 with TRBJ2-7, with TRBD1 as a possible D gene (6 bases). Trimming left V 4 bases short and J 8 bases short, with 24 bases between. Germline CDR1 is SGHAT and CDR2 is FQNNGV. The CDR3 runs to 16 residues. This CDR3 reads CASSSLRGTGLGKQYF. The CDR3 DNA reads TGTGCCAGCAGCTCTTTAAGGGGTACAGGGCTGGGGAAGCAGTACTTC. The whole variable domain, remainder taken from reference TRBV11-2 and TRBJ2-7, is EAGVAQSPRYKIIEKRQSVAFWCNPISGHATLYWYQQILGQGPKLLIQFQNNGVVDDSQLPKDRFSAERLKGVDSTLKIQPAKLEDSAVYLCASSSLRGTGLGKQYFGPGTRLTVT.

The chain recombines TRBV19 with TRBJ2-2; 7 nucleotides agree with TRBD2. The CDR3 covers 14 residues. V was clipped by 4 bases and J by 6 bases; unmatched bases: 5. Per the germline V gene, CDR1 is LNHDA and CDR2 is SQIVND (reference sequence). The CDR3 protein is CASSSGSWAGELFF. CDR3 DNA: TGTGCCAGTAGTAGCGGGAGTTGGGCCGGGGAGCTGTTTTTT.

A single count supports this clone. The rearrangement links TRBV5-1 to TRBJ1-1, with D possibly matching TRBD1 (6 bases). The V gene's germline CDR1 is SGHRS and CDR2 YFSETQ. Trimming shortened V by 3 bases and J by 0 bases, and 12 bases separated the two germline ends. The CDR3 is made up of 15 amino acids. The CDR3 DNA reads TGCGCCAGCAGCTGGACAGCCTTAATGAACACTGAAGCTTTCTTT. Amino acid sequence: CASSWTALMNTEAFF.

The rearrangement joins TRBV28 to TRBJ2-1; D is possibly TRBD1 (5 bases). CDR3 size: 15 residues. From germline, CDR1 is MDHEN and CDR2 SYDVKM. The V end lost 5 bases, the J end lost 2 bases, and 13 bases lay between the germline ends. In DNA, the CDR3 is TGTGCCAGCAGTCGCCTGGGGCAGACCTACAATGAGCAGTTCTTC. Protein product: CASSRLGQTYNEQFF.

The chain links TRBV5-1 to TRBJ2-1; D remains unclear. Trimming stripped 6 bases from V and 4 bases from J, with 14 bases between. The CDR3 runs to 14 residues. CDR1 is SGHRS, CDR2 YFSETQ, per germline. As DNA, the CDR3 is TGCGCCAGCATGATGGGTGAAACATACAATGAGCAGTTCTTC. It encodes CASMMGETYNEQFF.

This clone was seen more than once but under ten times. This rearrangement joins TRBV4-1 to TRBJ2-7, with D tentatively TRBD1 (6 bases). Trimming removed 1 base from V and 7 bases from J, with 20 bases in between. This CDR3 is 16 amino acids long. Looked up from germline, CDR1 is MGHRA and CDR2 is YSYEKL. CDR3 DNA sequence: TGCGCCAGCAGCCAAGGTAACAGGGCGGGTCGCGGGGAGCAGTACTTC. Protein product: CASSQGNRAGRGEQYF.

V gene TRBV14 combines with J gene TRBJ1-3, with D tentatively TRBD1 (5 bases). The germline V gene has CDR1 SGHDN and CDR2 FVKESK. V was shortened by 0 bases and J by 7 bases, with 10 bases between the two germline ends. The CDR3 sequence is 14 residues long. CDR3 nucleotide sequence: TGTGCCAGCAGCCAAGAGGGTTCAGGGAACACCATATATTTT. Translating it yields CASSQEGSGNTIYF.

J is TRBJ1-3 and V is TRBV30; 9 positions agree with TRBD1. The V and J ends lost 4 bases and 0 bases, in that order; junction bases with no gene match: 4. The CDR3 spans 15 residues. Germline assignment: CDR1 GTSNPN and CDR2 SVGIG (reference sequence). The DNA of the CDR3 is TGTGCCTGGACGGGACAGGGATACTCTGGAAACACCATATATTTT. It encodes CAWTGQGYSGNTIYF.

The V call is TRBV18, the J call TRBJ1-1; no clear D gene. CDR1 is KGHSH and CDR2 is LQKENI in the germline V gene. CDR3 length: 13 amino acids. The V end lost 2 bases, the J end lost 6 bases, and 10 bases lay between the germline ends. CDR3 loop: CASSPGLSAEAFF. Written as DNA, the CDR3 is TGTGCCAGCTCACCAGGACTGAGCGCTGAAGCTTTCTTT.

The rearrangement joins TRBV5-5 to TRBJ1-5; D call uncertain. The V gene's germline CDR1 is SGHKS and CDR2 YYEKEE (reference sequence). Between the trimmed V and J ends, which lost 4 bases and 6 bases, there was a span of 11 bases. The CDR3 has 13 residues. The CDR3, as DNA: TGTGCCAGCAGCCTTGACGACATTCAGCCCCAGCATTTT. Protein: CASSLDDIQPQHF.